The T cell receptor beta chain described here comes from a study of blood T cells in healthy people across ages. Study-wide results and caveats: Whereas aged donors had fewer naive CD4+ cells, long-lived donors had more of them and higher diversity.

CDR1 and CDR2 (germline): DFQATT, SNEGSKA (reference sequence). V dropped 0 bases and J dropped 5 bases, with 13 bases sitting between them. CDR3 length: 14 amino acids. A J-beta primer mix and a sample-barcoded 5' primer were used in a second PCR of about 7 to 11 cycles. Each TCR beta cDNA got a 12-nucleotide random molecular identifier. A single record per CDR3 protein comes from TCRdb applying MiXCR to the 5' RACE reads. The repertoire holds about 770,000 distinct CDR3 sequences, with roughly 44% as singletons. This clonotype was seen only a few times. What it binds is unknown. The genes are TRBV20-1 and TRBJ2-5, with D possibly called TRBD1 or TRBD2 (5 bases each). This TCR was sampled from a man aged 55 to 69 in good health. The sequenced material came from blood. The CDR3 nucleotides are TGCAGTGCTAGAGATACTAGGGACCGGGAGACCCAGTACTTC. It translates to CSARDTRDRETQYF.